The subject of this entry is one TCR beta chain. Its antigen remains unknown. The entry originates in a study of siplizumab effects on memory and regulatory T cells. Points from the study as a whole: Just a small share of alloreactive clones was traced back to unstimulated subsets. Mappable alloreactive CD4+ clones were on average approximately 72% Treg-derived with siplizumab, 25% to 30% in controls.

Method: immunoSEQ multiplex PCR; TCRdb's copy keeps in-frame clones and lacks some. The repertoire has about 120,000 clones, 90% to 95% of them found once; the top ten carry under 2%. CDR1 SGHNT and CDR2 YENEEA come from the germline V gene. Trimming shortened V by 0 bases and J by 8 bases, and 7 bases separated the two germline ends. This CDR3 region has 12 residues. The specimen was non-Treg CD4+ T cells sorted from blood. The TCR was taken from a human donor in good health. The gene calls are TRBV11-3 and TRBJ1-1; D gene uncertain. Written as DNA, the CDR3 is TGTGCCAGCAGCTTAGACGGGAGGGAAGCTTTCTTT. Translated: CASSLDGREAFF.